The rows below give T cell receptor beta chains drawn from one sample of a study of beta chain features in type 1 diabetes. Profiled with immunoSEQ multiplex PCR; TCRdb holds only in-frame clones, not every one. Seen here are 900,000 or so clones, 17% observed once, and the top ten hold 0.02% to 0.03%. The sequenced sample was naive CD4+ T cells from blood. These receptors were collected from a young woman in good health. Both conserved end residues are part of each CDR3. D genes are given only for firm matches. Clone size, where shown, is once, few, many, or a class for clones that have expanded.

TRBJ1-1 TRBD1 TRBV6-6 - TGTGCCAGCAGTTCGGGACAGGGTCCCACTGAAGCTTTCTTT CASSSGQGPTEAFF
TRBJ2-5 TRBD2 TRBV5-4 - TGTGCCAGCAGCCCTGGACTAGCGGGAACCGGAGAGACCCAGTACTTC CASSPGLAGTGETQYF
TRBJ2-2 - TRBV7-9 - TGTGCCAGCAGCTTAGCCCCCGAGCTAGCCGGGGAGCTGTTTTTT CASSLAPELAGELFF
TRBJ2-7 TRBD2 TRBV10-1 - TGCGCCAGCAGTGAGCCAGGGACTAGCCCTCCCGACGAGCAGTACTTC CASSEPGTSPPDEQYF
TRBJ2-3 - TRBV29-1 few TGCAGCGTTGATGGGTACACAGATACGCAGTATTTT CSVDGYTDTQYF
TRBJ2-7 - TRBV4-3 - TGCGCCAGCAGCCAAGCGATGACAGGTACCTACGAGCAGTACTTC CASSQAMTGTYEQYF
TRBJ2-1 - TRBV5-4 - TGTGCCAGCAGCTTGGACGCCCGGACAACTTACAATGAGCAGTTCTTC CASSLDARTTYNEQFF
TRBJ2-5 TRBD2 TRBV18 - TGTGCCAGCTCACCAAGACCGGGACTAGCGGGATCTGGGGAGACCCAGTACTTC CASSPRPGLAGSGETQYF
TRBJ2-5 TRBD1 TRBV7-9 - TGTGCCAGCAGCAACCCTAACAGGGGCCAAGAGACCCAGTACTTC CASSNPNRGQETQYF
TRBJ2-3 - TRBV4-3 - TGCGCCAGCAGCCGGGCCGGGGCGCGCACAGATACGCAGTATTTT CASSRAGARTDTQYF
TRBJ2-7 - TRBV4-1 - TGCGCCAGCAGCCAAGATCCGGCGGATCTTCGCGAGCAGTACTTC CASSQDPADLREQYF
TRBJ2-3 - TRBV9 - TGTGCCAGCAGCGCAGAAGATACGCAGTATTTT CASSAEDTQYF
TRBJ2-3 - TRBV19 - TGTGCCAGTAGCACTCCGGGGGCTCCTTCTAGCACAGATACGCAGTATTTT CASSTPGAPSSTDTQYF
TRBJ2-1 TRBD2 TRBV11-1 few TGTGCCAGCAGCTTAGCCGGGACCAGCGGGAGGGGGTCCTACAATGAGCAGTTCTTC CASSLAGTSGRGSYNEQFF
TRBJ1-2 - TRBV28 - TGTGCCAGCAGTTTACCCGCGGGCTTCTATGGCTACACCTTC CASSLPAGFYGYTF
TRBJ2-3 - TRBV9 - TGTGCCAGCAGCAACGGTTACACAGATACGCAGTATTTT CASSNGYTDTQYF
TRBJ2-1 - TRBV5-4 few TGTGCCAGCAGCCGGGAAGCGGGACCGATAGGGGGTGAGCAGTTCTTC CASSREAGPIGGEQFF
TRBJ1-1 - TRBV6-1 few TGTGCCATCAGAGCGGCAAGGGGGATAGCTTTCTTT CAIRAARGIAFF
TRBJ2-7 TRBD1 TRBV15 - TGTGCCACCAGCACCGGGACAGGGGTCTCCTACGAGCAGTACTTC CATSTGTGVSYEQYF
TRBJ1-2 - TRBV10-3 few TGTGCCATCAGAACCCAGGGTGCCTATGGCTACACCTTC CAIRTQGAYGYTF
TRBJ2-1 - TRBV23-1 - TGCGCCAGAATTTTGGAGAAAGCGGAGTACAATGAGCAGTTCTTC CARILEKAEYNEQFF
TRBJ1-5 - TRBV7-2 - TGTGCCAGCAGCTTAAGCAGACAGCCCCAGCATTTT CASSLSRQPQHF
TRBJ2-7 TRBD2 TRBV18 few TGTGCCAGCTCACCTAACAGCGGGGGAGCCTACGAGCAGTACTTC CASSPNSGGAYEQYF
TRBJ2-7 TRBD2 TRBV9 few TGTGCCAGCAGCGTCGAGCCGGGAGGGAAATACGAGCAGTACTTC CASSVEPGGKYEQYF
TRBJ2-7 - TRBV15 - TGTGCCACCAGCAGAGATAGAACAATGGCTGAGCAGTACTTC CATSRDRTMAEQYF
TRBJ2-5 - TRBV27 few TGTGCCAGCAGTCCGAACGGGGAAGAGACCCAGTACTTC CASSPNGEETQYF
TRBJ2-1 - TRBV27 - TGTGCCAGCAGTTTAATAGGATTCTCCTACAATGAGCAGTTCTTC CASSLIGFSYNEQFF
TRBJ2-5 - TRBV5-6 - TGTGCCAGCAGCAACAGGGGAGGAGGAACCCAGTACTTC CASSNRGGGTQYF
TRBJ2-5 - TRBV5-1 - TGCGCCAGCAGGGTCCAAGAGACCCAGTACTTC CASRVQETQYF
TRBJ2-1 - TRBV28 few TGTGCCAGCAGTTTCGGCGGCTCCTACAATGAGCAGTTCTTC CASSFGGSYNEQFF
TRBJ1-1 - TRBV2 few TGTGCCAGCAGCGGAGACTTATGGGACGCTGAAGCTTTCTTT CASSGDLWDAEAFF
TRBJ2-1 TRBD2 TRBV4-2 few TGTGCCAGCAGCCAAGAATCAGCCGGGACTAGCGGGAGTATGAGCTCCTACAATGAGCAGTTCTTC CASSQESAGTSGSMSSYNEQFF
TRBJ2-6 - TRBV6-5 few TGTGCCAGCAGTTACGCTACAGGGAATCTTGCCAACGTCCTGACTTTC CASSYATGNLANVLTF
TRBJ2-1 TRBD2 TRBV11-2 - TGTGCCAGCAGCTTATGGAGACTAGCCCGGAGCGGAGGCAATGAGCAGTTCTTC CASSLWRLARSGGNEQFF
TRBJ2-2 - TRBV4-3 few TGCGCCAGCAGCGGACTACACACCGGGGAGCTGTTTTTT CASSGLHTGELFF
TRBJ2-1 - TRBV7-9 - TGTGCCAGCAAAGGGCCGAACTACAATGAGCAGTTCTTC CASKGPNYNEQFF
TRBJ2-7 TRBD2 TRBV11-2 - TGTGCCAGCAGCTCTCCAAGGGTAGCGGGGTCCTACGAGCAGTACTTC CASSSPRVAGSYEQYF
TRBJ1-2 - TRBV6-6 few TGTGCCAGCAGTCCCCGGGAGGGCGGGTATGGCTACACCTTC CASSPREGGYGYTF
TRBJ2-2 - TRBV6-1 few TGTGCCAGCAGCCTAATCGGGGAGCTGTTTTTT CASSLIGELFF
TRBJ2-3 TRBD2 TRBV4-3 few TGCGCCAGCAGCCAAGAATTGCTAGCGGGAGTGTTCCCCCCCACAGATACGCAGTATTTT CASSQELLAGVFPPTDTQYF
TRBJ1-2 - TRBV5-4 - TGTGCCAGCAGGAGGCAGGATTATGGCTACACCTTC CASRRQDYGYTF
TRBJ2-1 TRBD1 TRBV2 few TGTGCCAGCAGCGTCACCGGGACAGGGGCCGTTGTTGAGCAGTTCTTC CASSVTGTGAVVEQFF
TRBJ2-3 - TRBV18 - TGTGCCGCGGGGCCGTCGATCAGGGCCACAGATACGCAGTATTTT CAAGPSIRATDTQYF
TRBJ1-4 - TRBV7-9 - TGTGCCAGCAGCTTAGGCCGCGTGGGGCGAGACGAAAAACTGTTTTTT CASSLGRVGRDEKLFF
TRBJ2-7 - TRBV5-6 - TGTGCCAGCAGGGAGCAGGGAACCATCTACGAGCAGTACTTC CASREQGTIYEQYF
TRBJ2-1 TRBD1 TRBV11-2 - TGTGCCAGCAGCGCTAGACAGGGGGCTTACAATGAGCAGTTCTTC CASSARQGAYNEQFF
TRBJ2-1 - TRBV9 few TGTGCCAGCAGCGTGCACTCAGGCAATGAGCAGTTCTTC CASSVHSGNEQFF
TRBJ1-5 - TRBV25-1 - TGTGCCAGCAGTAAAACAGGGAAGAATCAGCCCCAGCATTTT CASSKTGKNQPQHF
TRBJ2-7 - TRBV6-6 - TGTGCCAGCAGTTACGGGCTCGACACCTACGAGCAGTACTTC CASSYGLDTYEQYF
TRBJ2-7 TRBD1 TRBV11-2 few TGTGCCAGCAGCTTAGGACCGGGACAGGGGTCCAGTCACTACGAGCAGTACTTC CASSLGPGQGSSHYEQYF
TRBJ2-1 TRBD2 TRBV5-8 few TGTGCCAGCAGCTTGGCCGGTAGCGGGAGTGGTAATGAGCAGTTCTTC CASSLAGSGSGNEQFF
TRBJ2-3 - TRBV7-2 few TGTGCCAGCAGCTTAGACCAGCGGTTTTTGGGCACAGATACGCAGTATTTT CASSLDQRFLGTDTQYF
TRBJ2-1 TRBD2 TRBV15 few TGTGCCACCAGCAGAGGACTAGCGGGACTCGGTGAGCAGTTCTTC CATSRGLAGLGEQFF
TRBJ2-1 - TRBV5-4 few TGTGCCAGCAGCTTGGTCCGGGACAATGAGCAGTTCTTC CASSLVRDNEQFF
TRBJ2-7 TRBD1 TRBV6-5 few TGTGCCAGCAGTATCAGACAGGGGACCTACGAGCAGTACTTC CASSIRQGTYEQYF
TRBJ2-6 TRBD2 TRBV10-3 few TGTGCCATCTATGGACTAGCGGGCCACTCTGGGGCCAACGTCCTGACTTTC CAIYGLAGHSGANVLTF